Below, 13 T cell receptor beta chains from the same sample are listed, as sequenced in a study of blood T cells in healthy people across ages. Combining a sample-barcoded 5' primer with a J-beta primer mix, a second PCR ran for about 7 to 11 cycles. TCRdb reprocessed the 5' RACE reads with MiXCR, giving one entry per CDR3 protein. This table has roughly 680,000 distinct CDR3 sequences, approximately 21% appearing once. Material: blood. These receptor sequences come from a man between 65 and 85 years old in good health.

The chain links TRBV5-5 to TRBJ2-1; D might be TRBD2 (6 bases). The V end lost 5 bases, the J end lost 8 bases, and 17 bases lay between the germline ends. This CDR3 spans 14 amino acids. Germline loops: CDR1 SGHKS, CDR2 YYEKEE (reference sequence). The CDR3 coding sequence is TGTGCCAGCAGGATCCTGCGTACGGGAGATGAGCAGTTCTTC. As protein: CASRILRTGDEQFF. Variable domain in full (rest from reference TRBV5-5 and TRBJ2-1): DAGVTQSPTHLIKTRGQQVTLRCSPISGHKSVSWYQQVLGQGPQFIFQYYEKEERGRGNFPDRFSARQFPNYSSELNVNALLLGDSALYLCASRILRTGDEQFFGPGTRLTVL.

This rearrangement joins TRBV7-9 to TRBJ2-1, with D uncertain. The J call may be incorrect, as the DNA end agrees better with TRBJ2-7. Germline loops: CDR1 SEHNR, CDR2 FQNEAQ (reference sequence). The CDR3 runs 14 residues. CDR3 sequence (DNA): TGTGCCAGCAGCTTCGGAAATTGGGACTACGAGCAGTACTTC. Translated, it gives CASSFGNWDYEQYF.

This clonotype was counted at least ten times. The genes are TRBV7-3 and TRBJ1-1; D gene unclear. Deletions cut 1 base from V and 1 base from J, with 7 bases between. The CDR3 runs to 14 residues. Per the germline V gene, CDR1 is SGHTA and CDR2 is FQGTGA. The CDR3 nucleotides are TGTGCCAGCAGCTTAAAAGGGAAGAACACTGAAGCTTTCTTT. Translation gives CASSLKGKNTEAFF.

There are many counts of this clonotype. The chain carries TRBV28 and TRBJ2-7, with no clear D. V was shortened by 3 bases and J by 3 bases, with 9 bases between the two germline ends. Germline V gene sequence: CDR1 MDHEN, CDR2 SYDVKM. This CDR3 contains 13 residues. CDR3 protein: CASSLGGFYEQYF. CDR3 nucleotides: TGTGCCAGCAGTTTGGGCGGATTCTACGAGCAGTACTTC.

This clonotype was picked up a small number of times. The chain uses TRBV20-1 and TRBJ2-5, with 11 bases identical to TRBD2. Losses at the gene ends were 5 bases for V and 5 bases for J; bases not matched to a gene: 4. CDR1 and CDR2 from the germline V gene are DFQATT and SNEGSKA (reference sequence). The CDR3 consists of 13 residues. The CDR3 is CSAELAGVETQYF. The CDR3 nucleotides read TGCAGTGCTGAACTAGCGGGAGTGGAGACCCAGTACTTC.

The chain has TRBV5-6 and TRBJ2-5; TRBD1 agrees at 9 bases. Germline lookup yields CDR1 SGHDT and CDR2 YYEEEE. The J segment lost 4 bases and the V segment lost 4 bases, leaving 8 bases of the junction unmatched. This CDR3 has 15 residues. CDR3 DNA sequence: TGTGCCAGCAGCGCCGACAGGGGGATAAGAGAGACCCAGTACTTC. Translated: CASSADRGIRETQYF.

This clonotype occurred a few times. The chain links TRBV9 to TRBJ2-3; D remains ambiguous. The CDR3 is 14 residues long. Looked up from germline, CDR1 is SGDLS and CDR2 is YYNGEE. V was clipped by 0 bases and J by 2 bases, with 7 bases between them. The DNA of the CDR3 is TGTGCCAGCAGCGTAGGAGGAGACACAGATACGCAGTATTTT. It codes for CASSVGGDTDTQYF.

Regarding this clonotype: The germline gene is not matched at one end of the junction; a read error may be the cause. V gene TRBV4-3 combines with J gene TRBJ2-2, with D hard to call. From germline, CDR1 is LGHNA and CDR2 YSLEER. CDR3 length: 13 amino acids. The CDR3 sequence is CAGSQDNTGELFF. The CDR3 DNA follows: TGCGCCGGCAGCCAAGATAACACCGGGGAGCTGTTTTTT.

This clonotype was found a few times. V gene TRBV7-9 combines with J gene TRBJ2-2, with D perhaps matching TRBD1 (6 bases). This CDR3 has 15 residues. Trimming shortened V by 7 bases and J by 1 base, and 13 bases separated the two germline ends. Germline CDR1 is SEHNR and CDR2 is FQNEAQ (reference sequence). The CDR3 nucleotides read TGTGCCAGCACCCCATTGACAGGGAACACCGGGGAGCTGTTTTTT. Its translation: CASTPLTGNTGELFF.

Ten or more counts support this clonotype. An end of the junction differs from the germline gene, which may be a read error. This rearrangement joins TRBV20-1 to TRBJ2-6, with no clear D. The germline V gene encodes CDR1 DFQATT and CDR2 SNEGSKA (reference sequence). The CDR3 extends over 12 amino acids. The CDR3 nucleotides are TGCAGCGCTAACTCTGGGGCCAACGTCCTGACTTTC. As protein: CSANSGANVLTF.

The chain couples TRBV29-1 to TRBJ1-1; 11 positions agree with TRBD1. The germline gives CDR1 SQVTM, CDR2 ANQGSEA. With 8 bases clipped from V and 4 bases from J, the junction kept 9 bases outside the gene matches. CDR3 size: 14 residues. CDR3 bases: TGCAGCACTACCCAGGGGACAGGGGGCACTGAAGCTTTCTTT. Translation: CSTTQGTGGTEAFF.

The chain joins TRBV21-1 to TRBJ2-1. TRBV21-1 is a pseudogene locus. This CDR3 comprises 18 residues. The CDR3 sequence is CASSKTHDTGGFYNEQFF. CDR3 sequence (DNA): TGTGCCAGCAGCAAAACCCACGATACAGGGGGCTTCTACAATGAGCAGTTCTTC.

In the case of this clonotype: It may be a read error: a sequence one base away is much more abundant. This sequence joins TRBV6-4 and TRBJ2-1; D uncertain. The V end lost 4 bases, the J end lost 8 bases, and 3 bases lay between the germline ends. Germline V gene data show CDR1 as MRHNA and CDR2 as SNTAGT. The CDR3 sequence is 10 residues long. The CDR3 protein is CASSGDEQFF. CDR3 bases: TGTGCCAGCAGTGGGGATGAGCAGTTCTTC.